This T cell receptor beta chain was captured in a study of blood T cell repertoires in COVID-19. Looking at the study overall: The United States, Italy and Spain supplied acute and convalescent COVID-19 samples. T cells, B-cell-depleted T cells, or PBMCs provided the cDNA or gDNA that served as material.

In the original analysis: Estimated nucleated cell counts came from reference gene primer amplification. Clones were sequenced by immunoSEQ multiplex PCR, and TCRdb holds only the in-frame ones, with some missing. V, J and clone size derive from that table, while D and trimming were established from the DNA sequence. The profile shows about 320,000 clones, around 82% of them singletons. Germline CDR1 SGHTA, CDR2 FQGNSA. V was pared by 4 bases and J by 3 bases, with 13 bases between. CDR3 length: 15 amino acids. Sequencing was done on a sample of peripheral blood. The V gene is TRBV7-2, the J gene TRBJ1-5, with D perhaps matching TRBD1 (5 bases). This clonotype was sampled from a woman aged 50 to 60 with acute or convalescent COVID-19. The CDR3 DNA reads as TGTGCCAGCAGCTCCAGTTCAGGGTACAATCAGCCCCAGCATTTT. Residues: CASSSSSGYNQPQHF.